This TCR beta chain was captured in a study of brain T cells in children with intractable seizures (dated by TCRdb to 2020 to 2023). About the study as a whole: Resected brain tissue from 45 to 60 pediatric epilepsy surgery cases was first screened for immune gene transcripts using a NanoString immunology panel. Among the approximately 12 selected surgery cases, eight also had pre-surgery blood sequenced, leaving four with brain tissue only.

The CDR3 starts with the cysteine, ends with the phenylalanine, and has 16 residues. The read is trimmed to its CDR3 DNA, 48 bases read in frame from base 1. CDR1 and CDR2 were assigned from the germline V gene as SGDLS and YYNGEE. At the junction V is shortened by 2 bases and J by 2 bases; bases outside the gene matches: 6. TCR beta chain sequences were generated from genomic DNA using the immunoSEQ assay. As for the authors' bioinformatics: CDR3 sequences that did not begin with the conserved framework cysteine at position 104 were removed manually. Clonality was calculated as one minus the normalized Shannon's Diversity Index, with values ranging from 0 (maximal diversity) to 1 (oligoclonal). Chi-squared comparison-of-proportions tests were used to check whether the frequency of the same CDR3 differed between samples, for example brain versus blood. Public clonotypes were found through immuneACCESS searches, while the VDJdb browser was used to judge similarity to known antiviral clonotypes. TCRdb carries this immuneACCESS record with in-frame sequences only. Its versions omit some clonotypes, under half of them owing to an unresolved V gene in the studies checked, with the rest unexplained. V and J calls and clone size come straight from that table; D and trimming were deduced from the DNA. The sample table holds 340,000 or so clones, of which over 90% were seen once. In total, the top ten clones hold 4.5% to 7% of the sample.

The time point label here, explained by the study, means: blood from clinic visit 5 months post-surgery; TSC patient then seizure free. The surgery cases showing the highest brain T cell transcript signatures were chosen for TCR beta chain sequencing of brain tissue and, when available, of blood. Patients had been treated with at least one anti-epileptic drug before surgery. The TCR-sequenced patients were children whose drug-resistant epilepsy was caused by tuberous sclerosis complex, focal cortical dysplasia, Rasmussen encephalitis or hemimegalencephaly. Bulk genomic DNA was isolated from unsorted brain tissue and whole blood using the Monarch genomic DNA purification kit. In regard to this clone: This clone's antigen is unknown. Base-call qualities are not available, and no considerably larger clone is one nucleotide away.

Study-wide findings and limitations: The patients' HCMV serostatus was not known, and viral specificity was inferred solely from CDR3 sequence similarity. Because sequencing depth was different between pre-surgery and post-surgery blood, clones absent from the pre-surgery sample may reflect undersampling.

Recombination connected TRBV9 to TRBJ1-4; the junction holds 7 bases that match TRBD1. The receptor was derived from a boy in the first two years of life with tuberous sclerosis and intractable seizures. Source: peripheral blood, taken roughly 5 months after surgery. The CDR3 region: CASSVGAGQTNEKLFF. The bases read TGTGCCAGCAGCGTCGGTGCGGGACAGACTAATGAAAAACTGTTTTTT. The reference TRBV9 and TRBJ1-4 proteins fill in what lies around the CDR3, so the full variable domain reads DSGVTQTPKHLITATGQRVTLRCSPRSGDLSVYWYQQSLDQGLQFLIQYYNGEERAKGNILERFSAQQFPDLHSELNLSSLELGDSALYFCASSVGAGQTNEKLFFGSGTQLSVL.